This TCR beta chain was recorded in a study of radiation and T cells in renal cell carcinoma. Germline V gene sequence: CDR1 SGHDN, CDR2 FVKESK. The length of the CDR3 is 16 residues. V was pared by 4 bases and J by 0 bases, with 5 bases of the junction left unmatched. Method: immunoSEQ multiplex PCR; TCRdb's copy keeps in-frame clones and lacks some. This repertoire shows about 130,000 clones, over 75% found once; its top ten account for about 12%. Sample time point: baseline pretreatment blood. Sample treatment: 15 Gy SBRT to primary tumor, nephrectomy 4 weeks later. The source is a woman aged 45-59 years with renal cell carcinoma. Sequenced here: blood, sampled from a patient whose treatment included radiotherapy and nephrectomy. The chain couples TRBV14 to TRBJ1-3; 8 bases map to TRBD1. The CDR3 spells CASSRRDRSSGNTIYF. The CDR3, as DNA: TGTGCCAGCAGCCGGAGGGACAGGAGCTCTGGAAACACCATATATTTT.